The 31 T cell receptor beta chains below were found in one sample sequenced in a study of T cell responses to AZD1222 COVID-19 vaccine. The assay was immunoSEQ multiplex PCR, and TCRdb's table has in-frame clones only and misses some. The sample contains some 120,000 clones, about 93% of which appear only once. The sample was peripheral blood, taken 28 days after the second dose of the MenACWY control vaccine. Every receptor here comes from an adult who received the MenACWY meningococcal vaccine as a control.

The CDR3 DNA sequence: TGTGCCAGCTCACCTCGGCTCAGGGGAGATACGCAGTATTTT. Its translation is CASSPRLRGDTQYF. V gene TRBV18 combines with J gene TRBJ2-3; perhaps TRBD1 as D (6 bases). V lost 3 bases, J lost 5 bases, and 12 bases lay in between. CDR3 size: 14 residues. Germline V gene lookup returns CDR1 KGHSH and CDR2 LQKENI.

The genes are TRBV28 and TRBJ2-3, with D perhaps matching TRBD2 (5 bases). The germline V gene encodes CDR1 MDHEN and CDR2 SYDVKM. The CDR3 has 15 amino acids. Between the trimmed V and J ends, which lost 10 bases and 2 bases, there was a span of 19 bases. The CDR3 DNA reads TGTGCCACCTCCCACGGGGTATCGCTCACAGATACGCAGTATTTT. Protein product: CATSHGVSLTDTQYF.

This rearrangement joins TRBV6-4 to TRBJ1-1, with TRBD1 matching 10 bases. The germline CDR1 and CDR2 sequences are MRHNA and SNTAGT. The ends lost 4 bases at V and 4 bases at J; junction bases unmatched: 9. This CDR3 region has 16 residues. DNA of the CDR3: TGTGCCAGCAGTGCCTCGCCCGGGACAGGGGTCACTGAAGCTTTCTTT. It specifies CASSASPGTGVTEAFF.

CDR3 in amino acids: CAICPEPRFNGYTF. For the CDR3, the DNA is TGTGCCATCTGTCCAGAGCCCCGGTTTAATGGCTACACCTTC. The gene calls are TRBV10-3 and TRBJ1-2, with D uncertain. The V end lost 8 bases, the J end lost 6 bases, and 19 bases lay between the germline ends. This CDR3 is built from 14 residues. The germline V gene has CDR1 ENHRY and CDR2 SYGVKD.

The chain's CDR3 is CASSTHRDTEAFF. The CDR3 DNA is TGTGCCAGCAGTACACACCGGGACACTGAAGCTTTCTTT. The chain couples TRBV28 to TRBJ1-1; D is ambiguous. The germline V gene encodes CDR1 MDHEN and CDR2 SYDVKM. V was pared by 5 bases and J by 3 bases, with 10 bases between. There are 13 residues in the CDR3.

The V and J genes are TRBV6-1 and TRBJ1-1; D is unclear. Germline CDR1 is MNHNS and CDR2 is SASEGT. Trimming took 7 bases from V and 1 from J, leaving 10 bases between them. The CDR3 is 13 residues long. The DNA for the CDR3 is TGTGCCAGCATCCTCGACGGGAACACTGAAGCTTTCTTT. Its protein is CASILDGNTEAFF.

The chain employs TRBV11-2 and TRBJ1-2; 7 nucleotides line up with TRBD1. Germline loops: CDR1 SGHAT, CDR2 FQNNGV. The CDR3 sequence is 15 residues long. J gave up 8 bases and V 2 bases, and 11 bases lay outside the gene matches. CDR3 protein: CASSLIPQGGNGYTF. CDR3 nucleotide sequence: TGTGCCAGCAGCTTAATTCCGCAGGGGGGTAACGGCTACACCTTC.

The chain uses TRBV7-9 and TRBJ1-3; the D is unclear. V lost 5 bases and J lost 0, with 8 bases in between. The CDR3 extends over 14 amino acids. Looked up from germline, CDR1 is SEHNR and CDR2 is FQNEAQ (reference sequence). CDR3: CASSQVSSGNTIYF. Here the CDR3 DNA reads TGTGCCAGCAGCCAAGTATCCTCTGGAAACACCATATATTTT.

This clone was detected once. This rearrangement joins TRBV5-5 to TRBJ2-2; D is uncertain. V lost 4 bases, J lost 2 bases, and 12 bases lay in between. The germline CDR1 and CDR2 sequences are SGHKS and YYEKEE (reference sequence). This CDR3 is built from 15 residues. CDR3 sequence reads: CASSGNDLNTGELFF. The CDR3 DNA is TGTGCCAGCAGCGGGAACGACCTTAACACCGGGGAGCTGTTTTTT.

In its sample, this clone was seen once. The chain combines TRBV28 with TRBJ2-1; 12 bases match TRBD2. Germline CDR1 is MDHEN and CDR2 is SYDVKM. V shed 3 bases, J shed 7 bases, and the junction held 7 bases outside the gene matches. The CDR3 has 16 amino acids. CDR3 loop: CASSLLASGRANEQFF. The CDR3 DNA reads TGTGCCAGCAGTTTGTTGGCTAGCGGGAGGGCGAATGAGCAGTTCTTC.

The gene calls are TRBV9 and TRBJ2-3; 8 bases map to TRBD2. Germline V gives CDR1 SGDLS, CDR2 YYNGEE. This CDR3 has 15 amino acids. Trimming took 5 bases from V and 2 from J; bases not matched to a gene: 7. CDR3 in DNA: TGTGCCAGCAGTGAAACTAGCGGTTACACAGATACGCAGTATTTT. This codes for CASSETSGYTDTQYF.

The CDR3 DNA reads TGTGCCAGTAGTAATCGGCTTTCGGGGACCGGGGAGCTGTTTTTT. This gives the protein CASSNRLSGTGELFF. The chain combines TRBV19 with TRBJ2-2; perhaps TRBD2 as D (5 bases). There are 15 residues in the CDR3. Germline V gene lookup returns CDR1 LNHDA and CDR2 SQIVND (reference sequence). V was shortened by 4 bases and J by 5 bases, with 14 bases between the two germline ends.

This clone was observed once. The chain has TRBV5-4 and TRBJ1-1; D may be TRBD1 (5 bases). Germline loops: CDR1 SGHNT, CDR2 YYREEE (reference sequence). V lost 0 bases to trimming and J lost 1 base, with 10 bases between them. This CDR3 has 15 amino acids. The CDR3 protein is CASSLGGRSNTEAFF. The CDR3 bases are TGTGCCAGCAGCTTGGGGGGCAGGTCGAACACTGAAGCTTTCTTT.

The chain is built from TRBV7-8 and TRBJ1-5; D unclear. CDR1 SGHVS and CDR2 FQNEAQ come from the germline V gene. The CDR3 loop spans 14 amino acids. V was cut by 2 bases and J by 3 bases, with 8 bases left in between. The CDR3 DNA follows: TGTGCCAGCAGCTTAAGTTTAAACAATCAGCCCCAGCATTTT. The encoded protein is CASSLSLNNQPQHF.

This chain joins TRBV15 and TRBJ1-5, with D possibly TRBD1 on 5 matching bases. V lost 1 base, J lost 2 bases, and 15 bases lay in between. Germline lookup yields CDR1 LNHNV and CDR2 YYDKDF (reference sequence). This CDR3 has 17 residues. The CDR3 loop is CATSRAVQEFGNQPQHF. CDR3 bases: TGTGCCACCAGCAGAGCTGTACAGGAGTTTGGCAATCAGCCCCAGCATTTT.

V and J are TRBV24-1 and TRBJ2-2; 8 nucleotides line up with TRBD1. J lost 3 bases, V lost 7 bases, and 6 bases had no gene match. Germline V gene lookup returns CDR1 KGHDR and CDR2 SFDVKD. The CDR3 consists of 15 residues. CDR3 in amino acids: CATRPTGGDTGELFF. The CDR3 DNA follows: TGTGCCACCAGGCCAACAGGGGGAGACACCGGGGAGCTGTTTTTT.

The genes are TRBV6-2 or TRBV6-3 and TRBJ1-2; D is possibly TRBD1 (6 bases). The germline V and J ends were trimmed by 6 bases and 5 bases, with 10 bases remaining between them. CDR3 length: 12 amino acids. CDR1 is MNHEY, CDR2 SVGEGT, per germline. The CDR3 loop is CASSLGQYGYTF. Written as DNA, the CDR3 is TGTGCCAGCAGCCTTGGACAGTATGGCTACACCTTC.

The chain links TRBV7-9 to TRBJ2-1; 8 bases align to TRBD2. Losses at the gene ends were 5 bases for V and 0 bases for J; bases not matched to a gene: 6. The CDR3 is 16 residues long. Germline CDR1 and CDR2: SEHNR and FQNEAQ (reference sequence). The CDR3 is CASSPTTSASYNEQFF. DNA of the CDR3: TGTGCCAGCAGCCCAACGACTAGCGCCTCCTACAATGAGCAGTTCTTC. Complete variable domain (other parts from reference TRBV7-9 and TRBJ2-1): DTGVSQNPRHKITKRGQNVTFRCDPISEHNRLYWYRQTLGQGPEFLTYFQNEAQLEKSRLLSDRFSAERPKGSFSTLEIQRTEQGDSAMYLCASSPTTSASYNEQFFGPGTRLTVL.

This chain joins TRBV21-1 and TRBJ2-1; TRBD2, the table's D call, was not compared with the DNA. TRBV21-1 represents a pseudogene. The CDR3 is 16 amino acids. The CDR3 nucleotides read TGTGCCAGCAGCAAAGGGCGGGAGAGGTCCTACAATGAGCAGTTCTTC. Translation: CASSKGRERSYNEQFF.

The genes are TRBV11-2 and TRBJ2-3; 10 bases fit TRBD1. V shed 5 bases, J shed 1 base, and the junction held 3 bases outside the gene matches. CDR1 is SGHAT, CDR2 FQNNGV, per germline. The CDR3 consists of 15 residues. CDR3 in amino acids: CASSDRGRGTDTQYF. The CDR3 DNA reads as TGTGCCAGCAGCGACAGGGGGCGCGGCACAGATACGCAGTATTTT.

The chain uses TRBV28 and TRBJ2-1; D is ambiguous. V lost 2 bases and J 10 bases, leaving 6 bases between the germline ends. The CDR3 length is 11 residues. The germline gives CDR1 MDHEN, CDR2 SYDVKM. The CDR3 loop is CASSLEGEQFF. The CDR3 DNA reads TGTGCCAGCAGTTTAGAAGGGGAGCAGTTCTTC.

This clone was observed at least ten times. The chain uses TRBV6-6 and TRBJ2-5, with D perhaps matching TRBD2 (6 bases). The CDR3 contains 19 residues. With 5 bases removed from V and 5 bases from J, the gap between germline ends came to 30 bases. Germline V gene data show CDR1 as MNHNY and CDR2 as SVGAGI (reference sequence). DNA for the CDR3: TGTGCCAGCAGTCCGACGATTTACCCCGGAACCGACAGCGGGGAGACCCAGTACTTC. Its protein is CASSPTIYPGTDSGETQYF.

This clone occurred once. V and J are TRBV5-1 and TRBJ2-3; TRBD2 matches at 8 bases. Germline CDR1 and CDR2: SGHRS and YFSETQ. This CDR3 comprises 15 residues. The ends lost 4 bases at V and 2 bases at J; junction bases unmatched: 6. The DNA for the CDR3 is TGCGCCAGCAGCCCCAGCGGGGGTGTCACAGATACGCAGTATTTT. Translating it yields CASSPSGGVTDTQYF.

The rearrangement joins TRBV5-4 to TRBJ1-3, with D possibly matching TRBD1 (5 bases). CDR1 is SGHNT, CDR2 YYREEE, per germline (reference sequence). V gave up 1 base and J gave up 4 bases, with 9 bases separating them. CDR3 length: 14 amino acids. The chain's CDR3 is CASSLTGGGNTIYF. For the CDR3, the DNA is TGTGCCAGCAGCTTGACCGGGGGAGGAAACACCATATATTTT. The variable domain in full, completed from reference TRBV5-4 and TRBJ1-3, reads ETGVTQSPTHLIKTRGQQVTLRCSSQSGHNTVSWYQQALGQGPQFIFQYYREEENGRGNFPPRFSGLQFPNYSSELNVNALELDDSALYLCASSLTGGGNTIYFGEGSWLTVV.

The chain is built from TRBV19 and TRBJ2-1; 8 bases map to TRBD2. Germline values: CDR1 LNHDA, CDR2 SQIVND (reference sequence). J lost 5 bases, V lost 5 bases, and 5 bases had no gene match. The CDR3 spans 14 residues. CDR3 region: CASSPGGPDNEQFF. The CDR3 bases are TGTGCCAGTAGTCCGGGGGGGCCGGACAATGAGCAGTTCTTC.

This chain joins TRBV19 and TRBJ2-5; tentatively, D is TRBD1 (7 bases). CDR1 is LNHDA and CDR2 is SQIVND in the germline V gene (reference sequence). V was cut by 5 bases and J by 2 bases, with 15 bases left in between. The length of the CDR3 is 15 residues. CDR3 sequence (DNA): TGTGCCAGTAGTGAGGGGGGCAGGGGGCAAGAGACCCAGTACTTC. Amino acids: CASSEGGRGQETQYF. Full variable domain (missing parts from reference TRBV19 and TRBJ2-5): DGGITQSPKYLFRKEGQNVTLSCEQNLNHDAMYWYRQDPGQGLRLIYYSQIVNDFQKGDIAEGYSVSREKKESFPLTVTSAQKNPTAFYLCASSEGGRGQETQYFGPGTRLLVL.

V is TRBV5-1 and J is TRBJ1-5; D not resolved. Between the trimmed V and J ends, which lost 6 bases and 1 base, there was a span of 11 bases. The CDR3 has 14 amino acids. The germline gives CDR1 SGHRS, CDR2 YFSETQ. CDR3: CASKIDSSNQPQHF. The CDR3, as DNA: TGCGCCAGCAAGATCGACTCGAGCAATCAGCCCCAGCATTTT. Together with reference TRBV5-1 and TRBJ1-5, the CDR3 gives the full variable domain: KAGVTQTPRYLIKTRGQQVTLSCSPISGHRSVSWYQQTPGQGLQFLFEYFSETQRNKGNFPGRFSGRQFSNSRSEMNVSTLELGDSALYLCASKIDSSNQPQHFGDGTRLSIL.

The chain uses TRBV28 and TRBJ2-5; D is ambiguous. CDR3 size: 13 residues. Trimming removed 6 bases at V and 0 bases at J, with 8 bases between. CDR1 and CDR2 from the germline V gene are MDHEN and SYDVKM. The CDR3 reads CASRVPYQETQYF. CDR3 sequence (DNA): TGTGCCAGCAGAGTTCCGTACCAAGAGACCCAGTACTTC.

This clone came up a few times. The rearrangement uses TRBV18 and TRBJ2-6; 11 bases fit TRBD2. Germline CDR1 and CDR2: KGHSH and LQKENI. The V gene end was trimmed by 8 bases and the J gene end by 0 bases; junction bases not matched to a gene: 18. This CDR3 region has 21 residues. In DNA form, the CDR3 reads TGTGCCAGCACCAGACTAGCGGGATTCACTACGCGACACTCTGGGGCCAACGTCCTGACTTTC. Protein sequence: CASTRLAGFTTRHSGANVLTF.

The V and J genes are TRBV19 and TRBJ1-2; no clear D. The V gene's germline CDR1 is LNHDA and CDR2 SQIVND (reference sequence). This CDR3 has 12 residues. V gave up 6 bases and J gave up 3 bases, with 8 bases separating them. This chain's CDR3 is CASRWPHYGYTF. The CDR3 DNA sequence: TGTGCCAGTAGGTGGCCCCACTATGGCTACACCTTC.

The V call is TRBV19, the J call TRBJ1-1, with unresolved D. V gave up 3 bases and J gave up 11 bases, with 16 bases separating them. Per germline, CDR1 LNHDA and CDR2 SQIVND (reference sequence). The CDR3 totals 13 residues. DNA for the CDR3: TGTGCCAGTAGTATTGAAAGAGGGTCGGGTGCTTTCTTT. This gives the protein CASSIERGSGAFF.